The 13 T cell receptor beta chains reported below all come from one sample, sequenced in a study of OX40 agonist ivuxolimab in advanced cancers. Clones were read by immunoSEQ multiplex PCR, and TCRdb kept only the in-frame ones, dropping some. The sample consists of 100,000 or so clones, roughly 90% of them appearing once. Sequencing was performed on CD4+ or CD8+ T cells sorted from blood, taken in a trial of the OX40 agonist ivuxolimab. The receptors shown here come from an adult with an advanced solid tumor such as melanoma, head and neck, liver or kidney cancer.

This clone turned up a few times. The chain employs TRBV6-5 and TRBJ2-2; TRBD1 matches 8 bases. Germline-derived CDR1 and CDR2 are MNHEY and SVGAGI. Trimming took 6 bases from V and 5 from J; bases not matched to a gene: 5. This CDR3 is 14 amino acids long. DNA of the CDR3: TGTGCCAGCAGACCGGGACAGGAGACCGGGGAGCTGTTTTTT. Its translation: CASRPGQETGELFF.

This clone was recorded only once. The chain carries TRBV9 and TRBJ1-2, with D perhaps matching TRBD1 (5 bases). Germline V gene data show CDR1 as SGDLS and CDR2 as YYNGEE. The CDR3 runs 16 residues. V lost 2 bases and J 0 bases, leaving 14 bases between the germline ends. The DNA for the CDR3 is TGTGCCAGCAGCGTCCGTCCGGGGGTTCCTAACTATGGCTACACCTTC. Encoded protein: CASSVRPGVPNYGYTF.

This clone was detected a few times. The V and J genes are TRBV5-4 and TRBJ2-1; 7 bases align to TRBD2. With 5 bases clipped from V and 5 bases from J, the junction kept 10 bases outside the gene matches. Germline CDR1 is SGHNT and CDR2 is YYREEE (reference sequence). The CDR3 spans 15 residues. CDR3 sequence: CASSPRSGDHNEQFF. In DNA, the CDR3 is TGTGCCAGCAGTCCCCGGAGCGGGGATCACAATGAGCAGTTCTTC.

This clone was counted once. This chain links TRBV6-1 with TRBJ1-5; D call uncertain. Per the germline V gene, CDR1 is MNHNS and CDR2 is SASEGT. The CDR3 is 12 amino acids. Trimming removed 2 bases from V and 7 bases from J, with 6 bases in between. CDR3 protein: CASSEPEQPQHF. The CDR3 nucleotides are TGTGCCAGCAGTGAACCCGAGCAGCCCCAGCATTTT.

The chain is built from TRBV6-5 and TRBJ2-1; 9 positions agree with TRBD2. The V gene end was trimmed by 2 bases and the J gene end by 8 bases; junction bases not matched to a gene: 4. CDR3 length equals 14 residues. The germline gives CDR1 MNHEY, CDR2 SVGAGI. For the CDR3, the DNA is TGTGCCAGCAGTTACGCGGGAGGGAGGGATGAGCAGTTCTTC. Its protein is CASSYAGGRDEQFF.

The V and J genes are TRBV7-3 and TRBJ2-1; 9 bases are a match to TRBD2. V lost 2 bases, J lost 10 bases, and 6 bases stayed unmatched. The CDR3 runs 14 residues. The V gene's germline CDR1 is SGHTA and CDR2 FQGTGA. The CDR3 nucleotides read TGTGCCAGCAGCTTAGCGGGAGGGCTCGGAGAGCAGTTCTTC. Encoded protein: CASSLAGGLGEQFF.

The V gene is TRBV10-1, the J gene TRBJ2-7, with D perhaps matching TRBD1 (6 bases). Germline loops: CDR1 WNHNN, CDR2 SYGVQD (reference sequence). The CDR3 covers 14 residues. V lost 2 bases and J 3 bases, leaving 11 bases between the germline ends. CDR3 loop: CASSERTANYEQYF. The CDR3 DNA reads TGCGCCAGCAGTGAGCGGACAGCCAACTACGAGCAGTACTTC.

The rearrangement joins TRBV19 to TRBJ2-3; 11 nucleotides agree with TRBD2. V shed 5 bases and J 4 bases; nucleotides not matched to a gene: 8. The CDR3 runs 16 residues. Per germline, CDR1 LNHDA and CDR2 SQIVND (reference sequence). The chain's CDR3 is CASSYRSGGASDTQYF. The CDR3 bases are TGTGCCAGTAGTTACCGTAGCGGGGGGGCCTCAGATACGCAGTATTTT.

V is TRBV6-5 and J is TRBJ2-1; tentative D call: TRBD1 (7 bases). Germline CDR1 and CDR2: MNHEY and SVGAGI. The CDR3 is 13 amino acids. Between the trimmed V and J ends, which lost 4 bases and 7 bases, there was a span of 11 bases. The CDR3 nucleotides read TGTGCCAGCAGTTCGTCAGGGGGGAATGAGCAGTTCTTC. This codes for CASSSSGGNEQFF.

This chain joins TRBV5-1 and TRBJ1-5; D not certain. Trimming cost V 5 bases and J 1 base, with 10 bases left between them. In germline, CDR1 is SGHRS, CDR2 YFSETQ. The CDR3 runs to 14 residues. The CDR3 reads CASRLDGSNQPQHF. The CDR3 nucleotides read TGCGCCAGCAGGCTAGACGGGAGCAATCAGCCCCAGCATTTT.

The gene calls are TRBV4-1 and TRBJ2-7; TRBD1 matches 8 bases. Per germline, CDR1 MGHRA and CDR2 YSYEKL. This CDR3 has 15 amino acids. Unmatched junction bases numbered 7, after V lost 1 base and J lost 5 bases. As DNA, the CDR3 is TGCGCCAGCAGCCAAGCTAGGACAGGGATCCACGAGCAGTACTTC. Protein: CASSQARTGIHEQYF.

V gene TRBV10-3 combines with J gene TRBJ1-6; no reliable D call. The CDR3 is 12 residues long. Trimming removed 11 bases from V and 5 bases from J, with 10 bases in between. Germline V CDR1 and CDR2: ENHRY, SYGVKD. The CDR3 coding sequence is TGTGCCGCCGGGCAGGATAATTCACCCCTCCACTTT. This gives the protein CAAGQDNSPLHF.

The table lists this clone with a few counts. V and J are TRBV28 and TRBJ2-7; D gene ambiguous. The CDR3 is 13 amino acids. V shed 7 bases and J shed 9 bases, with 19 bases lying between them. Looked up from germline, CDR1 is MDHEN and CDR2 is SYDVKM. In DNA, the CDR3 is TGTGCCAGCACCACGACGGGCTTGGTGCTGCAGTACTTC. It encodes CASTTTGLVLQYF.